This T cell receptor (beta chain) comes out of a study of T cell repertoires in cytomegalovirus infection. This clonotype occurred many times. Germline V CDR1 and CDR2: SEHNR, FQNEAQ (reference sequence). V was cut by 1 base and J by 6 bases, with 12 bases left in between. The CDR3 length is 14 residues. TCRdb re-called the reads through MiXCR, storing one row per CDR3 protein. The sample carries approximately 490,000 distinct CDR3 sequences, around 11% recorded once. The V and J genes are TRBV7-9 and TRBJ1-1; D is ambiguous. The sequencing sample was made of PBMCs. The clonotype originates from a human donor in good health (CMV status not recorded). Some clones in this sample may be carry-over from other donors' samples. The CDR3 DNA reads TGTGCCAGCAGCTTAGAAGGGAAGGTCTCTGAAGCTTTCTTT. Amino acid sequence: CASSLEGKVSEAFF.